The 23 T cell receptor beta chains presented below share a single source sample, sequenced in a study of long-term antiretroviral therapy in people with HIV. The assay used was immunoSEQ (version v3.0), run at survey level. The protocol was immunoSEQ multiplex PCR, while the TCRdb copy is restricted to in-frame clones and leaves out a portion. The table has about 18,000 clones, over 60% seen once. The source material was unsorted PBMCs, sampled 0.5 years before starting antiretroviral therapy. The receptors shown here come from a woman in her fifties or sixties with HIV.

J is TRBJ1-1 and V is TRBV30, with a possible D match to TRBD1 (5 bases). Trimming left V 5 bases short and J 0 bases short, with 10 bases between. Germline V gives CDR1 GTSNPN, CDR2 SVGIG (reference sequence). CDR3 size: 13 residues. For the CDR3, the DNA is TGTGCCTGGGGTCGGGGGTTGAACACTGAAGCTTTCTTT. Translation: CAWGRGLNTEAFF.

The V and J genes are TRBV6-1 and TRBJ1-2; 9 bases are a match to TRBD1. This CDR3 spans 14 amino acids. CDR1 MNHNS and CDR2 SASEGT come from the germline V gene. Trimming cost V 6 bases and J 3 bases; bases outside gene matches: 5. In nucleotides, the CDR3 is TGTGCCAGCAGGGGGGACAGGGAGGACTATGGCTACACCTTC. As protein: CASRGDREDYGYTF.

The chain is built from TRBV4-1 and TRBJ2-1; the match to TRBD2 covers 15 bases. V shed 6 bases and J 2 bases; nucleotides not matched to a gene: 5. Germline-derived CDR1 and CDR2 are MGHRA and YSYEKL. The length of the CDR3 is 17 residues. The CDR3, as DNA: TGCGCCAGCAGTCAATGGACTAGCGGGGGGGCCTACAATGAGCAGTTCTTC. Its protein is CASSQWTSGGAYNEQFF.

The rearrangement uses TRBV14 and TRBJ1-6; 9 bases align to TRBD1. This CDR3 spans 14 amino acids. Germline CDR1 and CDR2: SGHDN and FVKESK. Trimming removed 4 bases from V and 10 bases from J; junction bases left unmatched: 5. The CDR3 bases are TGTGCCAGCAGCCTCGGACAGGGGTGGTCACCCCTCCACTTT. It specifies CASSLGQGWSPLHF.

This clone was seen just once. The chain uses TRBV7-8 and TRBJ1-5; 7 nucleotides line up with TRBD1. J gave up 6 bases and V 1 base, and 6 bases lay outside the gene matches. Germline lookup yields CDR1 SGHVS and CDR2 FQNEAQ. The CDR3 has 15 amino acids. The CDR3 DNA follows: TGTGCCAGCAGCTTAGAGGGGGCGAGGGGTCAGCCCCAGCATTTT. Protein sequence: CASSLEGARGQPQHF.

This clone is labeled as large (0.1 to 1%). The chain is built from TRBV7-6 and TRBJ2-3; 7 bases map to TRBD1. The trim removed 5 bases at V and 2 bases at J, leaving 4 bases unmatched. Germline CDR1 reads SGHVS; CDR2 reads FNYEAQ. The length of the CDR3 is 14 residues. CDR3 nucleotides: TGTGCCAGCAGCAAGACAGGGTTCACAGATACGCAGTATTTT. This codes for CASSKTGFTDTQYF.

This clone was seen a few times. No DNA is shown, since the ends of the CDR3 on it are uncertain; the CDR3 is the one TCRdb lists. The V call is TRBV19, the J call TRBJ1-1. Germline V gene lookup returns CDR1 LNHDA and CDR2 SQIVND (reference sequence). The CDR3 is 13 residues long, ends included. CDR3 loop: CASVPRGNTEAFF.

This chain links TRBV6-6 with TRBJ1-1; D gene ambiguous. This CDR3 has 14 amino acids. V dropped 3 bases and J dropped 1 base, with 9 bases sitting between them. Germline values: CDR1 MNHNY, CDR2 SVGAGI (reference sequence). CDR3 DNA sequence: TGTGCCAGCAGTTATTTTGCAGAGAACACTGAAGCTTTCTTT. This codes for CASSYFAENTEAFF.

This chain connects TRBV27 to TRBJ2-7; no definite D call. The germline V and J ends were trimmed by 5 bases and 0 bases, with 11 bases remaining between them. The length of the CDR3 is 14 residues. The germline gives CDR1 MNHEY, CDR2 SMNVEV (reference sequence). Here the CDR3 DNA reads TGTGCCAGCAGTGGGTCCAGAAACTCCTACGAGCAGTACTTC. This gives the protein CASSGSRNSYEQYF.

The chain joins TRBV28 to TRBJ2-1, with 7 bases identical to TRBD2. This CDR3 is built from 15 residues. CDR1 and CDR2 from the germline V gene are MDHEN and SYDVKM. V dropped 5 bases and J dropped 10; count of bases not matched to a gene: 14. CDR3 nucleotides: TGTGCCAGCAGTCCGCGTGGGCTGGGGAGGGTGGAGCAGTTCTTC. The encoded protein is CASSPRGLGRVEQFF.

The rearrangement uses TRBV30 and TRBJ1-5, with unresolved D. Germline lookup yields CDR1 GTSNPN and CDR2 SVGIG (reference sequence). This CDR3 comprises 12 residues. V gave up 2 bases and J gave up 9 bases, with 11 bases separating them. CDR3 coding DNA: TGTGCCTGGAGTAGAACCGAAGGGCCCCAGCATTTT. Translated: CAWSRTEGPQHF.

This clone was picked up a small number of times. V is TRBV29-1 and J is TRBJ1-2; no definite D call. This CDR3 is 12 amino acids long. Trimming took 6 bases from V and 4 from J, leaving 12 bases between them. The V gene's germline CDR1 is SQVTM and CDR2 ANQGSEA. This CDR3 is CSVDLGVYGYTF. CDR3 DNA sequence: TGCAGCGTGGACCTAGGAGTCTATGGCTACACCTTC.

The chain is built from TRBV29-1 and TRBJ1-3; no clear D. The V and J ends lost 4 bases and 0 bases respectively, with 13 bases between them. This CDR3 comprises 15 residues. Germline assignment: CDR1 SQVTM and CDR2 ANQGSEA. The CDR3 DNA reads as TGCAGCGTTGTTCCAGGAGAATCCTCTGGAAACACCATATATTTT. Translating it yields CSVVPGESSGNTIYF.

The gene calls are TRBV7-2 and TRBJ2-2, with D unclear. Germline V lookup: CDR1 SGHTA, CDR2 FQGNSA. Trimming pared 5 bases from V and 1 base from J, leaving 11 bases between. The CDR3 totals 15 residues. This chain's CDR3 is CASSPLPLNTGELFF. CDR3 DNA: TGTGCCAGCAGCCCATTGCCCCTGAACACCGGGGAGCTGTTTTTT.

The chain links TRBV5-1 to TRBJ2-3; 13 positions agree with TRBD2. Per germline, CDR1 SGHRS and CDR2 YFSETQ. Trimming took 1 base from V and 4 from J; bases not matched to a gene: 9. The CDR3 is 18 residues long. CDR3 in DNA: TGCGCCAGCAGCTTGTACCTACTAGCGGGGGGGCCCGCAGATACGCAGTATTTT. It yields the protein CASSLYLLAGGPADTQYF.

This sequence joins TRBV7-9 and TRBJ2-5; D gene uncertain. This CDR3 region has 14 residues. V lost 5 bases, J lost 3 bases, and 13 bases lay in between. Germline V gene lookup returns CDR1 SEHNR and CDR2 FQNEAQ (reference sequence). The DNA of the CDR3 is TGTGCCAGCAGCCCACCCCTAGGAGAAGAGACCCAGTACTTC. As protein: CASSPPLGEETQYF.

This sequence joins TRBV2 and TRBJ1-2; weak D call: TRBD1 (6 bases). This CDR3 has 13 residues. Per germline, CDR1 SNHLY and CDR2 FYNNEI. V shed 8 bases and J shed 5 bases, with 15 bases lying between them. The CDR3 sequence: CASGAGGLYGYTF. As DNA, the CDR3 is TGTGCCAGCGGAGCCGGGGGCCTATATGGCTACACCTTC.

V gene TRBV30 combines with J gene TRBJ2-3; perhaps TRBD2 as D (7 bases). V lost 0 bases, J lost 7 bases, and 17 bases lay in between. From germline, CDR1 is GTSNPN and CDR2 SVGIG (reference sequence). The CDR3 has 15 residues. CDR3 loop: CAWSVGGAVTYTQYF. CDR3 sequence (DNA): TGTGCCTGGAGTGTGGGGGGGGCAGTAACCTATACGCAGTATTTT.

The rearrangement joins TRBV20-1 to TRBJ2-5; D gene unclear. From germline, CDR1 is DFQATT and CDR2 SNEGSKA (reference sequence). There are 11 residues in the CDR3. The V end was cut by 6 bases, the J end by 5 bases, with 10 bases between. CDR3 residues: CSATHQETQYF. Written as DNA, the CDR3 is TGCAGTGCAACCCATCAGGAGACCCAGTACTTC.

The chain carries TRBV7-3 and TRBJ1-1, with D unresolved. The germline V gene has CDR1 SGHTA and CDR2 FQGTGA. The CDR3 loop spans 13 amino acids. The V and J ends lost 1 base and 4 bases respectively, with 7 bases between them. The CDR3 spells CASSLRQTTEAFF. Here the CDR3 DNA reads TGTGCCAGCAGCTTAAGGCAGACCACTGAAGCTTTCTTT.

The rearrangement joins TRBV29-1 to TRBJ2-2; D not certain. The CDR3 spans 12 residues. Germline CDR1 is SQVTM and CDR2 is ANQGSEA. Between the trimmed V and J ends, which lost 1 base and 6 bases, there was a span of 6 bases. Here the CDR3 reads CSVEGYSGELFF. In nucleotides, the CDR3 is TGCAGCGTTGAAGGATACTCCGGGGAGCTGTTTTTT.

The CDR3 DNA is TGTGCCAGCTCAGCGACAGGGGATCCGTATCAGCCCCAGCATTTT. Translating it yields CASSATGDPYQPQHF. The chain has TRBV18 and TRBJ1-5, with 8 bases that match TRBD1. CDR1 and CDR2 (germline): KGHSH, LQKENI. J lost 5 bases, V lost 5 bases, and 8 bases had no gene match. The CDR3 loop spans 15 amino acids.

The CDR3 protein is CASSESLRGSGELFF. Written as DNA, the CDR3 is TGTGCCAGCAGTGAAAGTTTGCGAGGGTCCGGGGAGCTGTTTTTT. The genes are TRBV2 and TRBJ2-2; tentatively, D is TRBD2 (5 bases). Looked up from germline, CDR1 is SNHLY and CDR2 is FYNNEI. The CDR3 has 15 amino acids. V was shortened by 2 bases and J by 6 bases, with 13 bases between the two germline ends.